This section outlines one T cell receptor (beta chain) sequence together with its context. The antigen is unknown. This entry comes from a study of cytomegalovirus exposure and HLA in healthy donors. Study background: From 150 million to 200 million T cells, an earlier analysis saw 110 million or so unique TCR beta sequences. Study-wide points: Accurate prediction of most subjects' HLA-A and HLA-B alleles from TCR beta sequences was reported. Most TCR sequences were seen very rarely across donors, but some public TCRs occurred in many.

The CDR3 is 16 amino acids. Germline CDR1 reads SGHNT; CDR2 reads YENEEA. J gave up 3 bases and V 4 bases, and 8 bases lay outside the gene matches. PCR primers comprised 60 Vbeta and 13 Jbeta primers. Using immunoSEQ multiplex PCR, the repertoire was profiled, and TCRdb retains in-frame clones only, with some absent. The sample records around 200,000 clones, around 86% being singletons. The source is a man aged 35-49 years in good health and CMV-seropositive. The chain joins TRBV11-3 to TRBJ2-1, with 8 bases lining up with TRBD2. The sample was PBMCs. Written as DNA, the CDR3 is TGTGCCAGCAGCTCTCTTAGCGGGGATTTCTACAATGAGCAGTTCTTC. Protein sequence: CASSSLSGDFYNEQFF.